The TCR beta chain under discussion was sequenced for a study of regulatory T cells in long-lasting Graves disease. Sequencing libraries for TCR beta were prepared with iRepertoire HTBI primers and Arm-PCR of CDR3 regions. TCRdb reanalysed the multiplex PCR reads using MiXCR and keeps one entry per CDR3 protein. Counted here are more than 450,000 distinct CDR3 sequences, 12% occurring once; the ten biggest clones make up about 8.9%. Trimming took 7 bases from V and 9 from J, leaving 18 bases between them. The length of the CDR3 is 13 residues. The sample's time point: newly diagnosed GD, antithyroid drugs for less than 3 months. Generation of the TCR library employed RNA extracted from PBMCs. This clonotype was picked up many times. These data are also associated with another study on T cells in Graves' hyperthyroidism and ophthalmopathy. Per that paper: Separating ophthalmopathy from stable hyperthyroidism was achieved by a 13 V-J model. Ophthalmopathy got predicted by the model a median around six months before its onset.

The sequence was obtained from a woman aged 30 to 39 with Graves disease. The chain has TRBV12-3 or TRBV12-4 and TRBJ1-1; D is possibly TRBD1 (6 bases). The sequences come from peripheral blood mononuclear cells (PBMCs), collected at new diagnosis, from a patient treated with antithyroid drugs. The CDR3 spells CASTRIEQGQAFF. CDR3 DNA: TGTGCCAGCACCCGGATCGAACAGGGTCAAGCTTTCTTT.